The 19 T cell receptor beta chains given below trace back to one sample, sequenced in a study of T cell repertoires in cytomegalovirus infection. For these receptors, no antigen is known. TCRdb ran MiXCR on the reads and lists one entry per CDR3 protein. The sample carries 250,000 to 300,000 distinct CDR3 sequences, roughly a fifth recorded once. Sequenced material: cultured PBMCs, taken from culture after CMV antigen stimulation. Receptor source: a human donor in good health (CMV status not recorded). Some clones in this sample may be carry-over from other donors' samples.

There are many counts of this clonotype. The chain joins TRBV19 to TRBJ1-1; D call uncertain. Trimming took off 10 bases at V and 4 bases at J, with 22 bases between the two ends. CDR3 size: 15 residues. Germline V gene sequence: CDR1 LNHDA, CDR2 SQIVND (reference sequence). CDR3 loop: CAKTIREGESTEAFF. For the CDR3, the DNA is TGTGCCAAGACAATACGGGAGGGCGAGAGCACTGAAGCTTTCTTT. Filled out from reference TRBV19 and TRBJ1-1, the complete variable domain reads DGGITQSPKYLFRKEGQNVTLSCEQNLNHDAMYWYRQDPGQGLRLIYYSQIVNDFQKGDIAEGYSVSREKKESFPLTVTSAQKNPTAFYLCAKTIREGESTEAFFGQGTRLTVV.

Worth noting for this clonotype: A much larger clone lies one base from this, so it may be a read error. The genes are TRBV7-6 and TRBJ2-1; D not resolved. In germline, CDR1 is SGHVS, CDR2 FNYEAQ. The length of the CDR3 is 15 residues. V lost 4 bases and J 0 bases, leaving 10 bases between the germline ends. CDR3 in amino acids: CASSSTWSSYNEQFF. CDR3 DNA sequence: TGTGCCAGCAGCTCAACTTGGAGCTCCTACAATGAGCAGTTCTTC.

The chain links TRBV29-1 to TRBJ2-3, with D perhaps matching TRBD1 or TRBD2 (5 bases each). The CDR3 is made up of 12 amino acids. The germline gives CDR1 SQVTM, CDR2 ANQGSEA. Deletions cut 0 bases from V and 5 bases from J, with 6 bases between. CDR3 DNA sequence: TGCAGCGTTGAAGAGGGGGTAGATACGCAGTATTTT. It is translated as CSVEEGVDTQYF.

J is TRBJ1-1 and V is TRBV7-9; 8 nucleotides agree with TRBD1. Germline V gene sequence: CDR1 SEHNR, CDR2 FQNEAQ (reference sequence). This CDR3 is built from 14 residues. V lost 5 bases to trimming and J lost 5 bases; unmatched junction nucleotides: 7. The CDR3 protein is CASSADRGGTEAFF. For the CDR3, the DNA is TGTGCCAGCAGCGCCGACAGGGGTGGAACTGAAGCTTTCTTT.

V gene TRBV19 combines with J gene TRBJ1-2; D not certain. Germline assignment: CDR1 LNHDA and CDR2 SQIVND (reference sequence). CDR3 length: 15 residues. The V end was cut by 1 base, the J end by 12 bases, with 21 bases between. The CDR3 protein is CASSIGGSLDLGHTF. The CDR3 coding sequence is TGTGCCAGTAGTATAGGAGGCAGTCTAGATCTCGGCCACACCTTC.

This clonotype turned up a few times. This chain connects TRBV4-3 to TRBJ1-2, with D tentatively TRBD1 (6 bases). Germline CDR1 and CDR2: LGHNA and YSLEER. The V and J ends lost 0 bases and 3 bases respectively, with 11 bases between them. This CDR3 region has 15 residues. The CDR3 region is CASSQEPRTDYGYTF. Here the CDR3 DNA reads TGCGCCAGCAGCCAAGAGCCCCGGACAGACTATGGCTACACCTTC.

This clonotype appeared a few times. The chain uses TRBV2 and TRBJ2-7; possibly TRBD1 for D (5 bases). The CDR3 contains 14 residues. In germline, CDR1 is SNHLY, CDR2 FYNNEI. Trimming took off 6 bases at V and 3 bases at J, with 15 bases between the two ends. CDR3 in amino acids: CASRRLGLNYEQYF. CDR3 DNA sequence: TGTGCCAGCAGGCGCCTGGGGCTGAACTACGAGCAGTACTTC.

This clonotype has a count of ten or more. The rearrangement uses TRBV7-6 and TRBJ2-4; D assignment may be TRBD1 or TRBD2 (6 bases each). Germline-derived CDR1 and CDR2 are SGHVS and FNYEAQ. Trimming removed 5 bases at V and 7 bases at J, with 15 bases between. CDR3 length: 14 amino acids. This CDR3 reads CASSANQGRNIQYF. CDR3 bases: TGTGCCAGCAGCGCTAATCAGGGGAGGAACATTCAGTACTTC.

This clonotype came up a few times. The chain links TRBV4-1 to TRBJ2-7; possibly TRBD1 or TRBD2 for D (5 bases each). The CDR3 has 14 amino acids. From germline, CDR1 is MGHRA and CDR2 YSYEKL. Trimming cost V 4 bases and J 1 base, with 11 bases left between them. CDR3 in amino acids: CASSPGPASYEQYF. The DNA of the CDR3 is TGCGCCAGCAGCCCGGGACCCGCATCCTACGAGCAGTACTTC.

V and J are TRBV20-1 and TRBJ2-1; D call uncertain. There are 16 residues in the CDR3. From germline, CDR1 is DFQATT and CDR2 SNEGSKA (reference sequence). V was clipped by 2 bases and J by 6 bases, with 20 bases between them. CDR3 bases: TGCAGTGCTAGATACATCGAGGAGCACAACCCCAATGAGCAGTTCTTC. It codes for CSARYIEEHNPNEQFF.

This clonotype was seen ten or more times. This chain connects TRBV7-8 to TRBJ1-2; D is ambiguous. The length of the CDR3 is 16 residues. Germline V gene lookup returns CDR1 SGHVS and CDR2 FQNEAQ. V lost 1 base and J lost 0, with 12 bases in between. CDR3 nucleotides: TGTGCCAGCAGCTTAGAGTTGGCAGAGACTAACTATGGCTACACCTTC. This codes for CASSLELAETNYGYTF.

This CDR3 is CASSQGQWGSYEQYV. CDR3 bases: TGTGCCAGCAGCCAAGGTCAGTGGGGCTCCTACGAGCAGTACGTC. The chain is built from TRBV14 and TRBJ2-7; no firm D call. Trimming cost V 1 base and J 0 bases, with 10 bases left between them. The CDR3 sequence is 15 residues long. Germline CDR1 is SGHDN and CDR2 is FVKESK.

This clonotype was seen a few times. DNA of the CDR3: TGTGCCAGCAGCTTAGAACGGGAGGGGACCCAGTACTTC. It encodes CASSLEREGTQYF. This chain joins TRBV7-2 and TRBJ2-5; 8 positions agree with TRBD2. The ends lost 1 base at V and 7 bases at J; junction bases unmatched: 2. The CDR3 spans 13 residues. Germline-derived CDR1 and CDR2 are SGHTA and FQGNSA.

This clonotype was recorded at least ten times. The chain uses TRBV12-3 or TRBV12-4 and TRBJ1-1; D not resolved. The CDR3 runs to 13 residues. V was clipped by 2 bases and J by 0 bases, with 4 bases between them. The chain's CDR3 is CASSLNVNTEAFF. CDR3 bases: TGTGCCAGCAGTTTAAACGTGAACACTGAAGCTTTCTTT.

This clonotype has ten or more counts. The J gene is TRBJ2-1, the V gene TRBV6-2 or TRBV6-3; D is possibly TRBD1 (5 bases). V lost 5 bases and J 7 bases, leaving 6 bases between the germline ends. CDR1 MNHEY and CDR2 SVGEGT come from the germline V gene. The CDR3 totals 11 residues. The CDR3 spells CASSRGNEQFF. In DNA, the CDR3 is TGTGCCAGCAGTAGGGGAAATGAGCAGTTCTTC.

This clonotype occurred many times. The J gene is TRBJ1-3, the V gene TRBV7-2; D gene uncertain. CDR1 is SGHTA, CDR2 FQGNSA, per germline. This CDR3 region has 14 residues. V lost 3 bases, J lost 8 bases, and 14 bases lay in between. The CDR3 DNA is TGTGCCAGCAGCTTTGGGCTCAGCGGGGACACCATATATTTT. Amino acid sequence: CASSFGLSGDTIYF. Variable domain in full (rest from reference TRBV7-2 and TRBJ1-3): GAGVSQSPSNKVTEKGKDVELRCDPISGHTALYWYRQSLGQGLEFLIYFQGNSAPDKSGLPSDRFSAERTGGSVSTLTIQRTQQEDSAVYLCASSFGLSGDTIYFGEGSWLTVV.

CDR3 loop: CASQSLRFTDTQYF. In nucleotides, the CDR3 is TGTGCCAGCCAATCACTGAGGTTCACAGATACGCAGTATTTT. The rearrangement joins TRBV6-2 or TRBV6-3 to TRBJ2-3; D unclear. CDR3 size: 14 residues. V was trimmed by 8 bases and J by 2 bases, leaving 14 bases between them. Per the germline V gene, CDR1 is MNHEY and CDR2 is SVGEGT.

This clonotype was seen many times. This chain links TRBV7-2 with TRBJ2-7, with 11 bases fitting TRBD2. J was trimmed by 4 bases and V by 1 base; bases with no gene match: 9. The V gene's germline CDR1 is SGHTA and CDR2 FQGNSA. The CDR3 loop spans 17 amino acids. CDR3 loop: CASSLETSGSMAYEQYF. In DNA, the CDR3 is TGTGCCAGCAGCTTAGAAACTAGCGGGAGTATGGCGTACGAGCAGTACTTC. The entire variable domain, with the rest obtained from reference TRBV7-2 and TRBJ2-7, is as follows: GAGVSQSPSNKVTEKGKDVELRCDPISGHTALYWYRQSLGQGLEFLIYFQGNSAPDKSGLPSDRFSAERTGGSVSTLTIQRTQQEDSAVYLCASSLETSGSMAYEQYFGPGTRLTVT.

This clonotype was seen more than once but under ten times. DNA for the CDR3: TGTGCCAGCAGATTACCCGGACTAGCGGGATGCTCCTACGAGCAGTACGTC. It encodes CASRLPGLAGCSYEQYV. The V gene is TRBV6-2 or TRBV6-3, the J gene TRBJ2-7; 12 bases align to TRBD2. CDR1 MNHEY and CDR2 SVGEGT come from the germline V gene. The CDR3 is 17 amino acids. V trimming: 6 bases; J trimming: 0 bases; junction bases outside the gene matches: 9.